The 8 T cell receptor beta chains reported below all come from one sample, sequenced in a study of Tregs in tolerant kidney transplant recipients. Recipients received nonmyeloablative bone marrow transplants from related graft donors, with transient mixed chimerism. The assay was immunoSEQ multiplex PCR, and TCRdb's table has in-frame clones only and misses some. This sample has more than 70,000 clones, with over 75% found just once. Source: CD4+ T cells from blood (PBMCs), taken 24 months after the transplant. These receptors were taken from a human patient who received a combined kidney and bone marrow transplant. Some T cells here may be from the graft donor.

This clone was seen once. This chain uses TRBV9 with TRBJ2-2, with TRBD1 identical over 7 bases. Looked up from germline, CDR1 is SGDLS and CDR2 is YYNGEE. The CDR3 has 16 amino acids. The ends lost 5 bases at V and 3 bases at J; junction bases unmatched: 10. CDR3 sequence reads: CASSDKGAAYTGELFF. The DNA of the CDR3 is TGTGCCAGCAGTGACAAGGGGGCGGCGTACACCGGGGAGCTGTTTTTT. The whole variable domain, remainder taken from reference TRBV9 and TRBJ2-2, is DSGVTQTPKHLITATGQRVTLRCSPRSGDLSVYWYQQSLDQGLQFLIQYYNGEERAKGNILERFSAQQFPDLHSELNLSSLELGDSALYFCASSDKGAAYTGELFFGEGSRLTVL.

The chain couples TRBV4-3 to TRBJ2-7; TRBD1 matches 7 bases. CDR3 length: 17 amino acids. The junction had 10 bases not matched to a gene; V was cut back by 1 base and J by 1 base. Germline V gene lookup returns CDR1 LGHNA and CDR2 YSLEER. The CDR3 reads CASSQVWVRGSSYEQYF. CDR3 nucleotide sequence: TGCGCCAGCAGCCAAGTTTGGGTCAGGGGGTCTTCCTACGAGCAGTACTTC.

The chain links TRBV7-2 to TRBJ2-1, with 14 bases lining up with TRBD2. This CDR3 has 13 amino acids. Germline values: CDR1 SGHTA, CDR2 FQGNSA. Trimming at V came to 5 bases and at J to 14 bases, leaving 5 bases not matched to a gene. The CDR3 here is CASSPEGLAGEFF. CDR3 in DNA: TGTGCCAGCAGCCCGGAGGGACTAGCGGGAGAGTTCTTC. Drawing the rest from reference TRBV7-2 and TRBJ2-1, the complete variable domain is GAGVSQSPSNKVTEKGKDVELRCDPISGHTALYWYRQSLGQGLEFLIYFQGNSAPDKSGLPSDRFSAERTGGSVSTLTIQRTQQEDSAVYLCASSPEGLAGEFFGPGTRLTVL.

The rearrangement uses TRBV15 and TRBJ1-2, with 10 bases lining up with TRBD1. The junction had 3 bases not matched to a gene; V was cut back by 0 bases and J by 5 bases. This CDR3 contains 15 residues. Germline V gene sequence: CDR1 LNHNV, CDR2 YYDKDF (reference sequence). Here the CDR3 DNA reads TGTGCCACCAGCAGAGAGGGACAGGGGATTTATGGCTACACCTTC. It specifies CATSREGQGIYGYTF.

The chain is built from TRBV4-3 and TRBJ1-3; D not resolved. V was trimmed by 4 bases and J by 4 bases, leaving 14 bases between them. Germline loops: CDR1 LGHNA, CDR2 YSLEER. The CDR3 spans 15 residues. The CDR3 region has the DNA TGCGCCAGCAGCCTCGGACGGACTTGGGGAAACACCATATATTTT. This encodes CASSLGRTWGNTIYF.

This chain uses TRBV27 with TRBJ2-1, with a tentative D call TRBD1 (6 bases). The length of the CDR3 is 16 residues. Germline values: CDR1 MNHEY, CDR2 SMNVEV (reference sequence). Trimming stripped 8 bases from V and 2 bases from J, with 19 bases between. The CDR3 bases are TGTGCCAGCCTGATGGGGGCAGGCCATGCCTACAATGAGCAGTTCTTC. This sequence encodes CASLMGAGHAYNEQFF.

This chain links TRBV7-9 with TRBJ1-2, with D unresolved. Germline V gene data show CDR1 as SEHNR and CDR2 as FQNEAQ (reference sequence). The CDR3 contains 12 residues. The V gene lost 5 bases and the J gene lost 4 bases, with 8 bases spanning the gap. CDR3 loop: CASSPRGYGYTF. The CDR3 region has the DNA TGTGCCAGCAGCCCCCGGGGCTATGGCTACACCTTC.

CDR3 DNA sequence: TGTGCCAGCTCACCACCACTAGCGGCTAACTCCTACAATGAGCAGTTCTTC. Translated: CASSPPLAANSYNEQFF. The gene calls are TRBV18 and TRBJ2-1; 8 nucleotides line up with TRBD2. The V gene's germline CDR1 is KGHSH and CDR2 LQKENI. J lost 0 bases, V lost 0 bases, and 4 bases had no gene match. The CDR3 extends over 17 amino acids. The variable domain in full, completed from reference TRBV18 and TRBJ2-1, reads NAGVMQNPRHLVRRRGQEARLRCSPMKGHSHVYWYRQLPEEGLKFMVYLQKENIIDESGMPKERFSAEFPKEGPSILRIQQVVRGDSAAYFCASSPPLAANSYNEQFFGPGTRLTVL.